A selection of T cell receptor beta chains follows, all from one sample in a study of OX40 agonist ivuxolimab in advanced cancers. Method: immunoSEQ multiplex PCR; TCRdb's copy keeps in-frame clones and lacks some. The sample holds 75,000 or so clones; less than 90% are singletons and the top ten take roughly 7.9%. The source material was CD4+ or CD8+ T cells sorted from blood, sampled in a trial of the OX40 agonist ivuxolimab. Receptor source: an adult with an advanced solid tumor such as melanoma, head and neck, liver or kidney cancer. Each CDR3 is given without its conserved first and last residue. The order of the fields is CDR3 protein, V gene, J gene.

CDR3aa: ASSYSRLFTEAF; v_gene: TRBV6-5; j_gene: TRBJ1-1
CDR3aa: ASSHTSAGANVLT; v_gene: TRBV4-3; j_gene: TRBJ2-6
CDR3aa: ASSLFSGNTDTQY; v_gene: TRBV5-1; j_gene: TRBJ2-3
CDR3aa: ASSFTPGEQY; v_gene: TRBV5-1; j_gene: TRBJ2-7
CDR3aa: ASSYSWGLNTEAF; v_gene: TRBV6-5; j_gene: TRBJ1-1
CDR3aa: ASSQRGQGADEQY; v_gene: TRBV4-3; j_gene: TRBJ2-7
CDR3aa: ASSPLGAALSYEQY; v_gene: TRBV27; j_gene: TRBJ2-7
CDR3aa: ASSLGVRGPDTQY; v_gene: TRBV6-8; j_gene: TRBJ2-3
CDR3aa: ASSVTGQKGEKLF; v_gene: TRBV9; j_gene: TRBJ1-4
CDR3aa: ASSLRTANTEAF; v_gene: TRBV5-6; j_gene: TRBJ1-1